This section outlines one T cell receptor (beta chain) sequence together with its context. The data are from a study of blood T cell repertoires in COVID-19. TCRdb's table, derived via immunoSEQ multiplex PCR, lists solely in-frame clones and lacks some. The sample has 150,000 or so clones, roughly four fifths seen once. The CDR3 totals 14 residues. CDR1 SGHRS and CDR2 YFSETQ come from the germline V gene. J lost 4 bases, V lost 2 bases, and 4 bases had no gene match. J is TRBJ2-3 and V is TRBV5-1, with TRBD1 identical over 7 bases. The source is a woman over 75 with acute or convalescent COVID-19. Sequenced material: peripheral blood. CDR3 protein: CASSFRGSADTQYF. CDR3 DNA sequence: TGCGCCAGCAGCTTCAGGGGGTCGGCAGATACGCAGTATTTT. Based on the CDR3 plus reference TRBV5-1 and TRBJ2-3, the full variable domain is KAGVTQTPRYLIKTRGQQVTLSCSPISGHRSVSWYQQTPGQGLQFLFEYFSETQRNKGNFPGRFSGRQFSNSRSEMNVSTLELGDSALYLCASSFRGSADTQYFGPGTRLTVL.